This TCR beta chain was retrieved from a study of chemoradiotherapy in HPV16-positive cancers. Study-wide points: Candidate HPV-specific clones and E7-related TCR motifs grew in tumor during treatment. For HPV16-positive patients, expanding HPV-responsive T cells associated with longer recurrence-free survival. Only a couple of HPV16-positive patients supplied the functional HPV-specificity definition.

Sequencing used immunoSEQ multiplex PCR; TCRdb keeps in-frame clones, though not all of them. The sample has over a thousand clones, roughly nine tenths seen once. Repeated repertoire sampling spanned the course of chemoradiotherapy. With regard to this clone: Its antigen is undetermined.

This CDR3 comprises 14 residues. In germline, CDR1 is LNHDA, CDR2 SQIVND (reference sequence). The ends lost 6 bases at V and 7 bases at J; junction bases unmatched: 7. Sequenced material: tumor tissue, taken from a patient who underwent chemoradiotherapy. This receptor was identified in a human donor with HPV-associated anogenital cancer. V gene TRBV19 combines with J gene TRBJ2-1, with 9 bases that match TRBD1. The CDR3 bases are TGTGCCAGTAGCGGGACAGGGAAAGTGAATGAGCAGTTCTTC. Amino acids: CASSGTGKVNEQFF.